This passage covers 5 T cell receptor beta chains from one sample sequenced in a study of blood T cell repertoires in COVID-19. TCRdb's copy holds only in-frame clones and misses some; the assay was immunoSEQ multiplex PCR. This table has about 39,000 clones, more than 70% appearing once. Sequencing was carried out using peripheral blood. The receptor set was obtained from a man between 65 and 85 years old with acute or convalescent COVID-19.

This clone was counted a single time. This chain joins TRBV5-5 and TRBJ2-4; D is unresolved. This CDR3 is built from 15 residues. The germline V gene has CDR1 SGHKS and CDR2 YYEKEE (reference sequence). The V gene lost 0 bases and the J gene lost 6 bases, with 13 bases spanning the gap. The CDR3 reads CASSLGPSPGNIQYF. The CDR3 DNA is TGTGCCAGCAGCTTGGGGCCATCCCCTGGAAACATTCAGTACTTC.

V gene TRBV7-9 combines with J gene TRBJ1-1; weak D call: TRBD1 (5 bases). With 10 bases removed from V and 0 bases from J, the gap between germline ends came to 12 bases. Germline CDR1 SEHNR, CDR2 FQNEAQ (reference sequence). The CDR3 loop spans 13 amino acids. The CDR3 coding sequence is TGTGCCATTATCGGGGGGATGAACACTGAAGCTTTCTTT. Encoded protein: CAIIGGMNTEAFF.

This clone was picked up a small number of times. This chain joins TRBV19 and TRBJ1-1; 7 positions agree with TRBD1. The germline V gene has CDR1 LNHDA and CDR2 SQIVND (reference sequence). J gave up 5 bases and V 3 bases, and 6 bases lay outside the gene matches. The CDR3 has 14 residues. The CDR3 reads CASSIGQGGTEAFF. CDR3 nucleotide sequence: TGTGCCAGTAGTATTGGGCAGGGGGGTACTGAAGCTTTCTTT.

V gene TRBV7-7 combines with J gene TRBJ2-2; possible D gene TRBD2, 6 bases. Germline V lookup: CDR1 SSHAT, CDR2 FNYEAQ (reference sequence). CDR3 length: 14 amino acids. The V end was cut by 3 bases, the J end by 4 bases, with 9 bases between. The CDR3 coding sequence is TGTGCCAGCAGCTTGGCCGGGGGCACCGGGGAGCTGTTTTTT. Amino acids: CASSLAGGTGELFF.

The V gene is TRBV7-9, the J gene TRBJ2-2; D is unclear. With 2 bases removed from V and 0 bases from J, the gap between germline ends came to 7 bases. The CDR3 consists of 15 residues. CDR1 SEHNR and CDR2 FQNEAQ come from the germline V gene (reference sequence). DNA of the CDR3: TGTGCCAGCAGCTTAAGAGATTCGAACACCGGGGAGCTGTTTTTT. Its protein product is CASSLRDSNTGELFF.